A single sample is the source of the 27 T cell receptor beta chains below, sequenced in a study of T cell changes during pregnancy in multiple sclerosis. Sequencing was performed with immunoSEQ multiplex PCR; in TCRdb, only in-frame clones are kept and a portion is missing. The table has about 36,000 clones, 89% seen once. The material was CD4+ T cells from peripheral blood mononuclear cells, obtained after pregnancy. The source of these receptors is a female donor in good health, enrolled as a control in a pregnancy study.

The CDR3 sequence: CASTLGSGNTIYF. The CDR3 coding sequence is TGTGCCAGCACTCTAGGTTCTGGAAACACCATATATTTT. The chain uses TRBV6-1 and TRBJ1-3; D remains unclear. V dropped 7 bases and J dropped 1 base, with 8 bases sitting between them. Germline CDR1 and CDR2: MNHNS and SASEGT. The CDR3 loop spans 13 amino acids.

The gene calls are TRBV5-1 and TRBJ2-7; 8 bases map to TRBD1. V lost 4 bases and J lost 3; bases outside the gene matches: 9. Germline V gene sequence: CDR1 SGHRS, CDR2 YFSETQ. The CDR3 is 15 amino acids. In DNA form, the CDR3 reads TGCGCCAGCAGCCGACGGACAGGGCAGAACTACGAGCAGTACTTC. Protein: CASSRRTGQNYEQYF.

This clone was recorded only once. J is TRBJ2-5 and V is TRBV27; 12 nucleotides align to TRBD2. This CDR3 comprises 16 residues. The germline V gene has CDR1 MNHEY and CDR2 SMNVEV (reference sequence). V dropped 5 bases and J dropped 7; count of bases not matched to a gene: 11. In nucleotides, the CDR3 is TGTGCCAGCAGTGCTCGACTAGCGGGAGTAGTTGGGACCCAGTACTTC. Its translation is CASSARLAGVVGTQYF.

The chain has TRBV5-1 and TRBJ2-5; 7 positions agree with TRBD2. Looked up from germline, CDR1 is SGHRS and CDR2 is YFSETQ. The CDR3 covers 12 residues. V trimming: 6 bases; J trimming: 5 bases; junction bases outside the gene matches: 4. The CDR3: CASTPGGETQYF. In nucleotides, the CDR3 is TGCGCCAGCACGCCCGGGGGGGAGACCCAGTACTTC.

V and J are TRBV27 and TRBJ2-4; 7 positions agree with TRBD2. V lost 6 bases to trimming and J lost 0 bases; unmatched junction nucleotides: 14. The CDR3 sequence is 18 residues long. Germline V gene lookup returns CDR1 MNHEY and CDR2 SMNVEV (reference sequence). The CDR3 loop reads CASSTSVRLLLAKNIQYF. As DNA, the CDR3 is TGTGCCAGCAGCACTAGCGTAAGGCTCCTCCTAGCCAAAAACATTCAGTACTTC.

V usage is TRBV21-1 and J usage is TRBJ1-2. TRBV21-1 is recorded as a pseudogene. This CDR3 is built from 17 residues. In DNA, the CDR3 is TGTGCCAGCAGCAAAGGGGAGGGGCGGACTCGGATTGATGGCTACACCTTC. Translating gives CASSKGEGRTRIDGYTF.

CDR3 sequence (DNA): TGTGCCAGCAGGCCAGACAGGGCTTCCTACGAGCAGTACTTC. The encoded protein is CASRPDRASYEQYF. The chain couples TRBV6-5 to TRBJ2-5; 7 bases match TRBD1. TRBJ2-7 matches the DNA end more closely, so the J call is doubtful. Germline lookup yields CDR1 MNHEY and CDR2 SVGAGI. The length of the CDR3 is 14 residues.

The chain couples TRBV6-5 to TRBJ2-7; TRBD1 agrees at 11 bases. This CDR3 has 15 amino acids. The germline CDR1 and CDR2 sequences are MNHEY and SVGAGI. After removal of 6 bases from V and 9 bases from J, the junction contained 13 bases not matched to a gene. The CDR3 nucleotides are TGTGCCAGCAGGGGGACAGGGGGTCTACACTCGCCGCAGTACTTC. Its protein product is CASRGTGGLHSPQYF.

This clone has only one observation. The chain uses TRBV19 and TRBJ2-3, with 7 bases fitting TRBD2. Per the germline V gene, CDR1 is LNHDA and CDR2 is SQIVND (reference sequence). J lost 4 bases, V lost 3 bases, and 4 bases had no gene match. This CDR3 comprises 14 residues. The CDR3 coding sequence is TGTGCCAGTAGTATTCCGGGAGGCGCAGATACGCAGTATTTT. This encodes CASSIPGGADTQYF.

This chain links TRBV28 with TRBJ1-5; D possibly corresponds to TRBD1 (6 bases). Germline assignment: CDR1 MDHEN and CDR2 SYDVKM. V was pared by 6 bases and J by 6 bases, with 12 bases between. The CDR3 covers 13 residues. The CDR3 nucleotides are TGTGCCAGCAGGTCTACAGGGAGTCAGCCCCAGCATTTT. This translates into CASRSTGSQPQHF.

The V gene is TRBV27, the J gene TRBJ1-2, with TRBD1 matching over 8 bases. CDR1 and CDR2 from the germline V gene are MNHEY and SMNVEV (reference sequence). J was trimmed by 2 bases and V by 3 bases; bases with no gene match: 14. CDR3 length equals 18 residues. CDR3 loop: CASSLLLPRTGKNYGYTF. CDR3 sequence (DNA): TGTGCCAGCAGTTTGTTACTTCCTAGGACAGGGAAAAACTATGGCTACACCTTC.

This clone was recorded once. J is TRBJ2-3 and V is TRBV7-2, with 7 bases aligning to TRBD2. J gave up 0 bases and V 3 bases, and 12 bases lay outside the gene matches. Germline CDR1 is SGHTA and CDR2 is FQGNSA. This CDR3 contains 18 residues. The CDR3 region is CASSLGGWPSESTDTQYF. The CDR3 region has the DNA TGTGCCAGCAGCTTGGGGGGGTGGCCTAGCGAAAGCACAGATACGCAGTATTTT.

The V gene is TRBV4-3, the J gene TRBJ2-3, with TRBD1 matching 8 bases. Per germline, CDR1 LGHNA and CDR2 YSLEER. The CDR3 has 16 residues. The V and J ends lost 0 bases and 0 bases, in that order; junction bases with no gene match: 2. In DNA, the CDR3 is TGCGCCAGCAGCCAAGACAGGGGGCGAAGCACAGATACGCAGTATTTT. As protein: CASSQDRGRSTDTQYF.

The rearrangement joins TRBV7-3 to TRBJ2-7, with 7 bases matching TRBD2. CDR1 is SGHTA and CDR2 is FQGTGA in the germline V gene. This CDR3 has 15 residues. V was pared by 1 base and J by 4 bases, with 7 bases of the junction left unmatched. The CDR3 protein is CASSLRAGNGYEQYF. In DNA, the CDR3 is TGTGCCAGCAGCTTAAGAGCGGGAAATGGGTACGAGCAGTACTTC.

The chain recombines TRBV11-2 with TRBJ2-7; 12 bases fit TRBD2. CDR1 SGHAT and CDR2 FQNNGV come from the germline V gene. V dropped 1 base and J dropped 5; count of bases not matched to a gene: 9. The CDR3 loop spans 17 amino acids. This CDR3 is CASSLGTLAGGLHEQYF. CDR3 DNA sequence: TGTGCCAGCAGCTTAGGGACCCTAGCGGGAGGGCTCCACGAGCAGTACTTC. Full variable domain (outside the CDR3, taken from reference TRBV11-2 and TRBJ2-7): EAGVAQSPRYKIIEKRQSVAFWCNPISGHATLYWYQQILGQGPKLLIQFQNNGVVDDSQLPKDRFSAERLKGVDSTLKIQPAKLEDSAVYLCASSLGTLAGGLHEQYFGPGTRLTVT.

This clone occurred a few times. The gene calls are TRBV15 and TRBJ1-1; D unclear. Per the germline V gene, CDR1 is LNHNV and CDR2 is YYDKDF (reference sequence). V was trimmed by 0 bases and J by 8 bases, leaving 13 bases between them. CDR3 size: 14 residues. CDR3 region: CATSRDKRAAEAFF. CDR3 DNA: TGTGCCACCAGCAGAGATAAACGCGCCGCGGAAGCTTTCTTT.

This sequence joins TRBV18 and TRBJ2-2; 7 bases are shared with TRBD1. V was clipped by 6 bases and J by 3 bases; unmatched bases: 4. CDR3 length equals 14 residues. Germline V gene data show CDR1 as KGHSH and CDR2 as LQKENI. For the CDR3, the DNA is TGTGCCAGCTCGGCCGGGACAGACACCGGGGAGCTGTTTTTT. Protein sequence: CASSAGTDTGELFF. Based on the CDR3 plus reference TRBV18 and TRBJ2-2, the full variable domain is NAGVMQNPRHLVRRRGQEARLRCSPMKGHSHVYWYRQLPEEGLKFMVYLQKENIIDESGMPKERFSAEFPKEGPSILRIQQVVRGDSAAYFCASSAGTDTGELFFGEGSRLTVL.

The CDR3 spells CAISSDRAYGYTF. In DNA form, the CDR3 reads TGTGCCATCAGTTCCGACAGAGCCTATGGCTACACCTTC. This sequence joins TRBV10-3 and TRBJ1-2, with a weak D call TRBD1 (5 bases). The germline V gene encodes CDR1 ENHRY and CDR2 SYGVKD. The CDR3 totals 13 residues. The germline V and J ends were trimmed by 5 bases and 4 bases, with 11 bases remaining between them.

The chain links TRBV6-5 to TRBJ1-6; the D gene is possibly TRBD1 (5 bases). CDR1 MNHEY and CDR2 SVGAGI come from the germline V gene. Trimming took off 2 bases at V and 7 bases at J, with 12 bases between the two ends. The CDR3 runs to 15 residues. The CDR3 here is CASSYQRGLNSPLHF. The CDR3 DNA sequence: TGTGCCAGCAGTTACCAAAGGGGCTTGAATTCACCCCTCCACTTT.

The chain links TRBV15 to TRBJ1-5; 8 bases match TRBD1. V dropped 4 bases and J dropped 2; count of bases not matched to a gene: 10. Germline V lookup: CDR1 LNHNV, CDR2 YYDKDF (reference sequence). CDR3 length: 17 amino acids. The CDR3 region has the DNA TGTGCCACCAGCATCAACCAGGGGGCGCGGGGCAATCAGCCCCAGCATTTT. Translating gives CATSINQGARGNQPQHF.

This chain links TRBV2 with TRBJ1-6; D not certain. V was cut by 6 bases and J by 5 bases, with 14 bases left in between. Per germline, CDR1 SNHLY and CDR2 FYNNEI. The CDR3 contains 15 residues. CDR3 loop: CASRWRLSDNSPLHF. DNA of the CDR3: TGTGCCAGCAGGTGGCGGCTGTCAGATAATTCACCCCTCCACTTT.

The genes are TRBV30 and TRBJ2-1; TRBD2 matches at 13 bases. Germline V CDR1 and CDR2: GTSNPN, SVGIG (reference sequence). The V and J ends lost 4 bases and 10 bases, in that order; junction bases with no gene match: 10. The CDR3 sequence is 15 residues long. The CDR3, as DNA: TGTGCCTGGATCCCTACTAGCGGGAGGGCCTACGAGCAGTTCTTC. Amino acids: CAWIPTSGRAYEQFF.

This clone was found a few times. The chain links TRBV28 to TRBJ1-6; possible D gene TRBD1, 6 bases. The V and J ends lost 5 bases and 7 bases respectively, with 12 bases between them. Per germline, CDR1 MDHEN and CDR2 SYDVKM. CDR3 length: 14 amino acids. The CDR3 DNA is TGTGCCAGCAGTCGCCCTAGGGGGAATTCACCCCTCCACTTT. Encoded protein: CASSRPRGNSPLHF.

The V call is TRBV7-2, the J call TRBJ1-4, with D possibly being TRBD1 (6 bases). Germline assignment: CDR1 SGHTA and CDR2 FQGNSA. The CDR3 loop spans 14 amino acids. Deletions cut 3 bases from V and 8 bases from J, with 13 bases between. CDR3 nucleotides: TGTGCCAGCAGCTTCGGCGGGGGGCAAGAAAAACTGTTTTTT. Protein sequence: CASSFGGGQEKLFF.

The chain combines TRBV9 with TRBJ1-5, with TRBD1 matching 11 bases. Unmatched junction bases numbered 0, after V lost 2 bases and J lost 5 bases. Germline values: CDR1 SGDLS, CDR2 YYNGEE. There are 14 residues in the CDR3. The CDR3 bases are TGTGCCAGCAGCGTGGGACAGGGGGATCAGCCCCAGCATTTT. Its protein is CASSVGQGDQPQHF.

V usage is TRBV6-1 and J usage is TRBJ2-7; no clear D. The CDR3 extends over 12 amino acids. Trimming took 1 base from V and 7 from J, leaving 8 bases between them. CDR1 MNHNS and CDR2 SASEGT come from the germline V gene. The CDR3 region has the DNA TGTGCCAGCAGTGAAGGAATGAGTGAGCAGTACTTC. Translating gives CASSEGMSEQYF.

The chain is built from TRBV21-1 and TRBJ1-1; no DNA check was done on the table's D call, TRBD1. TRBV21-1 is a known pseudogene. This CDR3 spans 15 amino acids. The CDR3 region is CASRGDRGQNTEAFF. The DNA of the CDR3 is TGTGCCAGCAGAGGGGACAGGGGGCAAAACACTGAAGCTTTCTTT.